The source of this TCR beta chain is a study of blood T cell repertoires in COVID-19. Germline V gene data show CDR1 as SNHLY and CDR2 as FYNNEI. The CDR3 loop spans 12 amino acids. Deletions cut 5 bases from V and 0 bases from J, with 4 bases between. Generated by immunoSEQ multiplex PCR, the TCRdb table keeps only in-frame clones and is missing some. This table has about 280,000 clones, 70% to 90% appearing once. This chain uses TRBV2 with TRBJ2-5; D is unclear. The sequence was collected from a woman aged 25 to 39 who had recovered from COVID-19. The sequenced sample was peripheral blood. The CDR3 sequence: CASSFNQETQYF. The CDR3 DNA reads TGTGCCAGCAGTTTTAACCAAGAGACCCAGTACTTC.